The text below deals with one T cell receptor beta chain. CDR1 GTSNPN and CDR2 SVGIG come from the germline V gene (reference sequence). The CDR3 is 13 residues long. This sample was included in a study of blood T cell repertoires in COVID-19. Whole-study context: The origin of the acute and convalescent COVID-19 samples was the United States, Italy and Spain. The cDNA or gDNA used as material had been derived from T cells, B-cell-depleted T cells, or PBMCs.

Original analysis: Estimation of nucleated cell counts was performed using reference gene primer amplification. TCRdb's copy holds only in-frame clones and misses some; the assay was immunoSEQ multiplex PCR. V, J and clone size derive from that table, while D and trimming were established from the DNA sequence. This table has under 75,000 clones, 75% to 85% appearing once. The specimen sequenced was peripheral blood. This chain joins TRBV30 and TRBJ2-5, with TRBD2 matching 7 bases. This TCR was sampled from a woman between 55 and 75 years old with acute or convalescent COVID-19. This CDR3 is CAGLGGIQETQYF. DNA of the CDR3: TGTGCAGGCCTGGGAGGGATCCAAGAGACCCAGTACTTC.